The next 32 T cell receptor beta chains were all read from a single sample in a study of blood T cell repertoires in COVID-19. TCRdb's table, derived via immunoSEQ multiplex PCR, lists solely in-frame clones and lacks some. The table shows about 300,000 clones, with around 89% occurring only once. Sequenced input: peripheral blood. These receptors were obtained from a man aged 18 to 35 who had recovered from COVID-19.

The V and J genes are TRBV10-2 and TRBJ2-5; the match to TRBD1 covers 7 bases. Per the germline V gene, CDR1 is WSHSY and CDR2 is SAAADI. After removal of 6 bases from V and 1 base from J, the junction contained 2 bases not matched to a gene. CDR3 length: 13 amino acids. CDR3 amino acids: CASSSGGQETQYF. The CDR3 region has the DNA TGCGCCAGCAGCTCAGGGGGCCAAGAGACCCAGTACTTC.

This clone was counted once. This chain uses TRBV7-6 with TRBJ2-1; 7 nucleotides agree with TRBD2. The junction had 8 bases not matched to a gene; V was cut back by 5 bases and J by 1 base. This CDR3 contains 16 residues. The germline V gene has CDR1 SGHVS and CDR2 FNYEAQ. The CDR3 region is CASSGMAGVSYNEQFF. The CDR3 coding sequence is TGTGCCAGCAGCGGTATGGCGGGAGTGTCCTACAATGAGCAGTTCTTC.

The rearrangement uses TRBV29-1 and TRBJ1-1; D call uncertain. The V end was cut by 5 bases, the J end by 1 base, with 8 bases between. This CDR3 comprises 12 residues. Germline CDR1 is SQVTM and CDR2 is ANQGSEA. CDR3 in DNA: TGCAGCGTTAAAGGGCAGAACACTGAAGCTTTCTTT. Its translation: CSVKGQNTEAFF.

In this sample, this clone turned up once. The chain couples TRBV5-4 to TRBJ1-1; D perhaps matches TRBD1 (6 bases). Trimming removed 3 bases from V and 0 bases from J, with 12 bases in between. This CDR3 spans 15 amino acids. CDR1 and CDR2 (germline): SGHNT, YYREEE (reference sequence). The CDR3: CASSWSAGVNTEAFF. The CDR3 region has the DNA TGTGCCAGCAGCTGGAGCGCAGGGGTGAACACTGAAGCTTTCTTT.

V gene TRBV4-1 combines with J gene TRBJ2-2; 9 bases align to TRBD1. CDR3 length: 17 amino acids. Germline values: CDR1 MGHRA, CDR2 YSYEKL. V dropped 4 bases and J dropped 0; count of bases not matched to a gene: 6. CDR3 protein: CASSPRTGGTNTGELFF. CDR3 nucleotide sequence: TGCGCCAGCAGCCCTCGCACAGGGGGCACGAACACCGGGGAGCTGTTTTTT.

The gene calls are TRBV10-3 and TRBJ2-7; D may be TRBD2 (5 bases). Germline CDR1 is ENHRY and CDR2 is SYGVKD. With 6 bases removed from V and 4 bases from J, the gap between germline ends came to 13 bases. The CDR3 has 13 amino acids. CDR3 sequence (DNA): TGTGCCATCAGCCTCTTTACTAGTTACGAGCAGTACTTC. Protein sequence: CAISLFTSYEQYF.

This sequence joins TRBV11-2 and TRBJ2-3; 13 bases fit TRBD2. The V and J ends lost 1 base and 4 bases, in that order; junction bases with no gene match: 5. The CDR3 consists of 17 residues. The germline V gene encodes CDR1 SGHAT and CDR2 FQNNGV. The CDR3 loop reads CASSLGGLAGVADTQYF. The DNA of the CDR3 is TGTGCCAGCAGCTTAGGAGGACTAGCGGGAGTTGCAGATACGCAGTATTTT.

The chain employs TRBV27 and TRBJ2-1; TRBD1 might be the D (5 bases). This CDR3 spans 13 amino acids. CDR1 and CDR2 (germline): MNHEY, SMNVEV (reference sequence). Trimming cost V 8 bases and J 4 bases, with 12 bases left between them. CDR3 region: CASSRQWYNEQFF. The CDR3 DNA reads TGTGCCAGCTCTCGACAGTGGTACAATGAGCAGTTCTTC.

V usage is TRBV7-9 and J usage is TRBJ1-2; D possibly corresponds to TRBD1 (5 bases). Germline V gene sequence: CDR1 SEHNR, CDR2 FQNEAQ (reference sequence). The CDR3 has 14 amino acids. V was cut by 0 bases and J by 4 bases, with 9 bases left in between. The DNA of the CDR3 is TGTGCCAGCAGCTTAGCGGGGCAGGTCTATGGCTACACCTTC. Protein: CASSLAGQVYGYTF.

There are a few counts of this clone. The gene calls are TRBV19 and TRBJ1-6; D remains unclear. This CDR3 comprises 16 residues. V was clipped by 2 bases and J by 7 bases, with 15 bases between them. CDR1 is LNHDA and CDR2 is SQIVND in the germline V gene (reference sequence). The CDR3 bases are TGTGCCAGTAGTATACCCGCCAGAGAGGTGAATTCACCCCTCCACTTT. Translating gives CASSIPAREVNSPLHF.

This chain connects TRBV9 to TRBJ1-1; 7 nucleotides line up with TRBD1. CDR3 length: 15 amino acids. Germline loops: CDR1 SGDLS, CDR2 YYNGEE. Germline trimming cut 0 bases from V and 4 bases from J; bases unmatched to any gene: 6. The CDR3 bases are TGTGCCAGCAGCGTAGAGGCAGGGGGACGCACTGAAGCTTTCTTT. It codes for CASSVEAGGRTEAFF.

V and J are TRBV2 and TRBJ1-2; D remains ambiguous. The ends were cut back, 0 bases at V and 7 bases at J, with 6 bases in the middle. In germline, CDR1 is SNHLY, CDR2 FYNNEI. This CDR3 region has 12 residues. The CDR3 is CASSEAGSGYTF. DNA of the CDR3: TGTGCCAGCAGTGAAGCGGGCAGTGGCTACACCTTC.

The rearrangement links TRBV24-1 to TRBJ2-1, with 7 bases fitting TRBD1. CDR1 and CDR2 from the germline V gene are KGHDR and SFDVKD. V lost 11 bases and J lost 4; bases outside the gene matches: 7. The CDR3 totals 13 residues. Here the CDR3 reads CANSGTVYNEQFF. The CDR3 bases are TGTGCCAACTCCGGGACAGTTTACAATGAGCAGTTCTTC.

The CDR3 DNA sequence: TGCAGCGTTGCCCGGGGTCGGGGGGCCGAGACCCAGTACTTC. Amino acids: CSVARGRGAETQYF. The rearrangement joins TRBV29-1 to TRBJ2-5, with D possibly TRBD2 on 7 matching bases. The CDR3 has 14 amino acids. V shed 4 bases and J shed 5 bases, with 17 bases lying between them. Germline V gene lookup returns CDR1 SQVTM and CDR2 ANQGSEA.

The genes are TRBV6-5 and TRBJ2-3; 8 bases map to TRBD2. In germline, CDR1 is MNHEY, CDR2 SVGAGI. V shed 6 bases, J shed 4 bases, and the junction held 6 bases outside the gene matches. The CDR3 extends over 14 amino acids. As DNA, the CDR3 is TGTGCCAGCAGGATGGGACTAGAGGCAGATACGCAGTATTTT. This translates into CASRMGLEADTQYF.

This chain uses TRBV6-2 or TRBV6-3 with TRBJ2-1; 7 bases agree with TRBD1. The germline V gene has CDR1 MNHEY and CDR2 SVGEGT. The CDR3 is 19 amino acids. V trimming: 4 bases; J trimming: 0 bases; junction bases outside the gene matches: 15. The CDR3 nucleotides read TGTGCCAGCAGTTCCGCCGGGACAGAAAAAAGGAGCTCCTACAATGAGCAGTTCTTC. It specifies CASSSAGTEKRSSYNEQFF.

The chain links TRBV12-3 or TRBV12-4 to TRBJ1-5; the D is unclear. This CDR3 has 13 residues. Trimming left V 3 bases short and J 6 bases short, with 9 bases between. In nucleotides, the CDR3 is TGTGCCAGCAGTTTTACGAGGGCTCAGCCCCAGCATTTT. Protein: CASSFTRAQPQHF.

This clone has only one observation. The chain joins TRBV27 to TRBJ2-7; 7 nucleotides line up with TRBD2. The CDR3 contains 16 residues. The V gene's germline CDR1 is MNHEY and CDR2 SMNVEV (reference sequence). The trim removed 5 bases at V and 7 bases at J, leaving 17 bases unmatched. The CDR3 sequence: CASSLSGTTGAWEQYF. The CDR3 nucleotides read TGTGCCAGCAGTCTTTCCGGGACTACTGGCGCGTGGGAGCAGTACTTC.

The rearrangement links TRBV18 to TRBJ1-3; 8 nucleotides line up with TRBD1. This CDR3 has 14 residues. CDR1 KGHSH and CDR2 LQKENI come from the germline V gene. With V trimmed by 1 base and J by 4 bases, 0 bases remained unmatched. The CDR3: CASSPRDRGNTIYF. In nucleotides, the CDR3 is TGTGCCAGCTCACCACGGGACAGGGGAAACACCATATATTTT.

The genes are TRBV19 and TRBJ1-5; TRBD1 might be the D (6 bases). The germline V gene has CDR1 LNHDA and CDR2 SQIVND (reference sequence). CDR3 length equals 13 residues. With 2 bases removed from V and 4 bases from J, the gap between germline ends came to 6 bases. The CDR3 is CASSIRGNQPQHF. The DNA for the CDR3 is TGTGCCAGTAGTATAAGGGGGAATCAGCCCCAGCATTTT.

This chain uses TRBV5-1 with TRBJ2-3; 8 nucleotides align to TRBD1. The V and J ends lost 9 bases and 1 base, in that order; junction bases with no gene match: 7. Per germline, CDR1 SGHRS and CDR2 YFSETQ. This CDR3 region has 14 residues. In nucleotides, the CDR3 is TGCGCCACCCGGACAGGGATGGGCACAGATACGCAGTATTTT. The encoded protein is CATRTGMGTDTQYF.

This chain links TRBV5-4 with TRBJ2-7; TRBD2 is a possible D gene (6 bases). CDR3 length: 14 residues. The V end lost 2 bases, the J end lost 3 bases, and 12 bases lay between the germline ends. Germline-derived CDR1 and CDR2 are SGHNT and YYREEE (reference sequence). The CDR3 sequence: CASSFGRGDYEQYF. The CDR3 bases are TGTGCCAGCAGCTTTGGGCGGGGAGACTACGAGCAGTACTTC.

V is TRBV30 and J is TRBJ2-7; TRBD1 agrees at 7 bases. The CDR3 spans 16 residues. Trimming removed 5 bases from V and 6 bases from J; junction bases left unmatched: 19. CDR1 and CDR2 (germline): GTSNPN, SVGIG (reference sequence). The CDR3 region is CAWEGGWRQGGGEQYF. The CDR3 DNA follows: TGTGCCTGGGAGGGTGGTTGGAGACAGGGTGGAGGCGAGCAGTACTTC.

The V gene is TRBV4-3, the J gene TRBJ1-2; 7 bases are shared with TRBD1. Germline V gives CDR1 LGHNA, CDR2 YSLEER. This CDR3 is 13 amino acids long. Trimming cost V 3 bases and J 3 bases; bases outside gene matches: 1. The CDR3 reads CASSHGQDYGYTF. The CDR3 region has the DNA TGCGCCAGCAGCCATGGACAGGACTATGGCTACACCTTC.

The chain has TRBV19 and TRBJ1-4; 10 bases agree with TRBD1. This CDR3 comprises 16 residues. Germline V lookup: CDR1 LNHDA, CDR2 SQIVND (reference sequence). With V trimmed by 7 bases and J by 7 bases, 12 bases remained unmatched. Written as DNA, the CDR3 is TGTGCCAGTACCCTGACAGGGGGCTATTGGAGTGAAAAACTGTTTTTT. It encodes CASTLTGGYWSEKLFF.

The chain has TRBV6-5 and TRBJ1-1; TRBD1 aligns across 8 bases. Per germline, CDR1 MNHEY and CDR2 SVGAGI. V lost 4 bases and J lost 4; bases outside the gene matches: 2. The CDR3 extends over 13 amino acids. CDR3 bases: TGTGCCAGCAGTTCCGACAGGGGCACTGAAGCTTTCTTT. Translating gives CASSSDRGTEAFF.

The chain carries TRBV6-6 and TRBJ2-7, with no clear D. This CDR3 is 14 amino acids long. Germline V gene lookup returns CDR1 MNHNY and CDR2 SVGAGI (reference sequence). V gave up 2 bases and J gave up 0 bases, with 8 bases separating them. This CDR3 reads CASSYTDNSYEQYF. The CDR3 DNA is TGTGCCAGCAGTTACACCGACAACTCCTACGAGCAGTACTTC.

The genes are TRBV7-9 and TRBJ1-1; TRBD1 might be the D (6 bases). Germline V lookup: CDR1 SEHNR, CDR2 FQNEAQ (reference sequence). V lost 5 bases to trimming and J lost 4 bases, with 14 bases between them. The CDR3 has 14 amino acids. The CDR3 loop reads CASSAQGIGTEAFF. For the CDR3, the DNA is TGTGCCAGCAGCGCACAGGGTATTGGCACTGAAGCTTTCTTT.

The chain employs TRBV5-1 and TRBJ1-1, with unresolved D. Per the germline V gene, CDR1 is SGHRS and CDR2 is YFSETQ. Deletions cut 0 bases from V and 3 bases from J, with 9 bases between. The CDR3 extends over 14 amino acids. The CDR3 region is CASSLVGLDTEAFF. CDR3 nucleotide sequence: TGCGCCAGCAGCTTGGTAGGACTAGACACTGAAGCTTTCTTT.

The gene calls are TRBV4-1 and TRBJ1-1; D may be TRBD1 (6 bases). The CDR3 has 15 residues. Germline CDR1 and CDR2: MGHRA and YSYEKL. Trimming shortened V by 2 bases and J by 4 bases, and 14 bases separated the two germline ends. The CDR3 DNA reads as TGCGCCAGCAGCCAACTTACAGGGTTAAGCACTGAAGCTTTCTTT. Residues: CASSQLTGLSTEAFF.

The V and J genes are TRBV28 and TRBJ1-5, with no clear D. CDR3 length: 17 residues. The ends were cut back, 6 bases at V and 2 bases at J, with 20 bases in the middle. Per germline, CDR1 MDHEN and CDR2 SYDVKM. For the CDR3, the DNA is TGTGCCAGCAGCTCCCCCCGGGAGCTTGTTCGCAATCAGCCCCAGCATTTT. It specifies CASSSPRELVRNQPQHF.

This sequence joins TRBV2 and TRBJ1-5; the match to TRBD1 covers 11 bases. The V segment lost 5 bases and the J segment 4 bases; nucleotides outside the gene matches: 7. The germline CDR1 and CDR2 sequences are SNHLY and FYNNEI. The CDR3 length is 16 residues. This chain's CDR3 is CASSSGTGGYNQPQHF. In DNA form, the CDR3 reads TGTGCCAGCAGTTCCGGGACAGGGGGTTATAATCAGCCCCAGCATTTT.